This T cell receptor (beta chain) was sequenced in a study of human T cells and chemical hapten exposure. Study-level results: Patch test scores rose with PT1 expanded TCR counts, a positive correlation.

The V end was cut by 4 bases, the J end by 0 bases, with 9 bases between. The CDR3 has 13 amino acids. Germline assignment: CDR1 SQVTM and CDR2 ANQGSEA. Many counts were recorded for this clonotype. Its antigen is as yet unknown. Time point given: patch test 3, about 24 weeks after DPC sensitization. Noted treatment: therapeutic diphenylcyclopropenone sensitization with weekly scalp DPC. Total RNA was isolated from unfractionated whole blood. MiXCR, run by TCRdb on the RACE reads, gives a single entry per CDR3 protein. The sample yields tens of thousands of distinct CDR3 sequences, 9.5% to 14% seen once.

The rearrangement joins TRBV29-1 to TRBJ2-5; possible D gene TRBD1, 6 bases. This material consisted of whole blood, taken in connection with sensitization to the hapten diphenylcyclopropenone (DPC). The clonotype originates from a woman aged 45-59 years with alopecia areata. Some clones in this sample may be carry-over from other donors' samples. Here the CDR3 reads CSVAGQNQETQYF. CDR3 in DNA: TGCAGCGTTGCAGGACAGAACCAAGAGACCCAGTACTTC.